The 20 T cell receptor beta chains listed next were all sequenced from one sample in a study of glioma-infiltrating T cells. The iRepertoire nested amplicon-rescue multiplex PCR amplified TCR alpha and beta CDR3s from RNA. TCRdb reanalysed the multiplex PCR reads using MiXCR and keeps one entry per CDR3 protein. The top ten clones hold roughly 37% of a sample with approximately 110,000 distinct CDR3 sequences, 25% to 30% of them seen once. Sequencing was done on a sample of glioma tissue, nonneoplastic brain tissue, or PBMCs (not recorded which). The receptor source for this set is a human donor with low-grade glioma or glioblastoma, undergoing nonglioma brain surgery, or in good health (not recorded which).

This clonotype was detected ten times or more. This sequence joins TRBV2 and TRBJ2-1; 10 bases are a match to TRBD1. The CDR3 totals 16 residues. Germline V CDR1 and CDR2: SNHLY, FYNNEI. Germline trimming cut 2 bases from V and 7 bases from J; bases unmatched to any gene: 8. This chain's CDR3 is CASSELGTGVSNEQFF. In DNA form, the CDR3 reads TGTGCCAGCAGTGAATTAGGGACAGGGGTTTCGAATGAGCAGTTCTTC.

Concerning this clonotype: No conserved phenylalanine or tryptophan is present at the end of the CDR3, so a read error is the likely explanation. The rearrangement uses TRBV27 and TRBJ1-6; D gene ambiguous. V lost 5 bases, J lost 8 bases, and 7 bases lay in between. The CDR3 extends over 12 amino acids. Germline CDR1 is MNHEY and CDR2 is SMNVEV (reference sequence). The CDR3 DNA reads TGTGCCAGCAGTCCACATTATTCACCCCTCCACTCT. It yields the protein CASSPHYSPLHS.

This clonotype has at least ten counts. V usage is TRBV5-1 and J usage is TRBJ2-3; D may be TRBD1 (6 bases). Looked up from germline, CDR1 is SGHRS and CDR2 is YFSETQ. This CDR3 contains 13 residues. The V end was cut by 1 base, the J end by 9 bases, with 12 bases between. The CDR3 DNA reads TGCGCCAGCAGCTTGTCCCGACAGGTCACGCAGTATTTT. Its protein is CASSLSRQVTQYF.

This clonotype was picked up many times. The chain employs TRBV4-1 and TRBJ1-5; the match to TRBD1 covers 8 bases. V dropped 4 bases and J dropped 5; count of bases not matched to a gene: 10. This CDR3 comprises 16 residues. Germline CDR1 MGHRA, CDR2 YSYEKL. As DNA, the CDR3 is TGCGCCAGCAGCCCCAACGTAGACAGGGGAGATCAGCCCCAGCATTTT. Protein product: CASSPNVDRGDQPQHF.

This clonotype was counted a few times. The rearrangement joins TRBV29-1 to TRBJ2-2, with D possibly being TRBD1 (6 bases). Trimming took 1 base from V and 6 from J, leaving 15 bases between them. The CDR3 has 15 residues. The germline CDR1 and CDR2 sequences are SQVTM and ANQGSEA. The CDR3 nucleotides read TGCAGCGTTGAAGCCGGGACACCTCCGGCCGGGGAGCTGTTTTTT. Translating it yields CSVEAGTPPAGELFF.

On this clonotype: A read error may explain this, as a much larger clone is one base away. The chain carries TRBV29-1 and TRBJ2-1; TRBD2 might be the D (7 bases). The CDR3 has 15 amino acids. V lost 5 bases and J 4 bases, leaving 18 bases between the germline ends. Germline V gives CDR1 SQVTM, CDR2 ANQGSEA. CDR3: CSVLRGSSGYNEQFF. CDR3 DNA sequence: TGCAGCGTTCTAAGGGGGAGTAGCGGGTACAATGAGCAGTTCTTC.

This clonotype was detected ten times or more. The chain joins TRBV4-1 to TRBJ1-1; D is undetermined. Per germline, CDR1 MGHRA and CDR2 YSYEKL. CDR3 length equals 13 residues. The germline V and J ends were trimmed by 4 bases and 0 bases, with 6 bases remaining between them. CDR3 coding DNA: TGCGCCAGCAGCCCACAGCTGAACACTGAAGCTTTCTTT. It yields the protein CASSPQLNTEAFF.

The chain combines TRBV3-1 with TRBJ1-1; 7 positions agree with TRBD1. Looked up from germline, CDR1 is LGHDT and CDR2 is YNNKEL (reference sequence). With 6 bases clipped from V and 5 bases from J, the junction kept 12 bases outside the gene matches. CDR3 length equals 15 residues. In nucleotides, the CDR3 is TGTGCCAGCAGACATACGCGGACAGGTCTGACTGAAGCTTTCTTT. The encoded protein is CASRHTRTGLTEAFF.

This clonotype came up many times. V is TRBV3-1 and J is TRBJ2-7; unclear D gene. V was pared by 1 base and J by 3 bases, with 13 bases between. Germline CDR1 is LGHDT and CDR2 is YNNKEL (reference sequence). There are 15 residues in the CDR3. DNA of the CDR3: TGTGCCAGCAGCCAAGTTTCTAGAGGTCTCTACGAGCAGTACTTC. Its translation is CASSQVSRGLYEQYF.

This clonotype was recorded many times. This chain's CDR3 is CASSQVIAGGGATQYF. CDR3 sequence (DNA): TGCGCCAGCAGCCAAGTAATAGCGGGAGGGGGCGCTACGCAGTATTTT. This chain uses TRBV4-3 with TRBJ2-3, with 11 bases that match TRBD2. The CDR3 covers 16 residues. The germline V gene has CDR1 LGHNA and CDR2 YSLEER. V dropped 1 base and J dropped 8; count of bases not matched to a gene: 8.

This clonotype has ten or more counts. The chain links TRBV29-1 to TRBJ1-4; 8 bases are a match to TRBD1. Per the germline V gene, CDR1 is SQVTM and CDR2 is ANQGSEA. V shed 6 bases and J 0 bases; nucleotides not matched to a gene: 3. The CDR3 spans 14 residues. In nucleotides, the CDR3 is TGCAGCGTCGTACAGGGGGCAACTAATGAAAAACTGTTTTTT. Protein sequence: CSVVQGATNEKLFF.

The table lists this clonotype with many counts. The V call is TRBV6-2 or TRBV6-3, the J call TRBJ2-7, with 9 bases lining up with TRBD1. Germline CDR1 reads MNHEY; CDR2 reads SVGEGT. The ends lost 10 bases at V and 6 bases at J; junction bases unmatched: 10. The CDR3 extends over 13 amino acids. CDR3 in amino acids: CATNRGRAVEQYF. CDR3 nucleotide sequence: TGTGCCACGAACAGGGGGCGGGCCGTCGAGCAGTACTTC.

The chain couples TRBV12-3 or TRBV12-4 to TRBJ2-7; D uncertain. CDR3 length equals 14 residues. V was clipped by 3 bases and J by 9 bases, with 18 bases between them. The CDR3 spells CASSLATATLGQYF. CDR3 bases: TGTGCCAGCAGTTTGGCCACCGCAACACTCGGGCAGTACTTC.

This clonotype was seen repeatedly, ten times or more. This chain connects TRBV20-1 to TRBJ2-1; 8 bases are a match to TRBD2. V shed 0 bases and J 10 bases; nucleotides not matched to a gene: 8. Germline V CDR1 and CDR2: DFQATT, SNEGSKA (reference sequence). This CDR3 has 14 residues. CDR3 coding DNA: TGCAGTGCTAGAGATCTGAATAGCGGGGACGAGCAGTTCTTC. Encoded protein: CSARDLNSGDEQFF.

This clonotype was counted at least ten times. The V gene is TRBV6-1, the J gene TRBJ1-1; no clear D gene. The CDR3 is made up of 14 amino acids. V shed 6 bases and J shed 1 base, with 12 bases lying between them. Per germline, CDR1 MNHNS and CDR2 SASEGT. The CDR3 DNA reads as TGTGCCAGCAGAACGTTTAGGACGAACACTGAAGCTTTCTTT. It encodes CASRTFRTNTEAFF.

The rearrangement joins TRBV7-3 to TRBJ2-5; 7 bases align to TRBD2. CDR3 length: 13 residues. V was pared by 6 bases and J by 4 bases, with 5 bases of the junction left unmatched. CDR1 is SGHTA, CDR2 FQGTGA, per germline. This CDR3 reads CASRGTGGETQYF. DNA for the CDR3: TGTGCCAGCAGGGGAACGGGGGGAGAGACCCAGTACTTC.

In its sample, this clonotype was seen many times. The chain has TRBV9 and TRBJ1-2; D ambiguous. Germline loops: CDR1 SGDLS, CDR2 YYNGEE. V was shortened by 6 bases and J by 4 bases, with 4 bases between the two germline ends. The CDR3 has 10 amino acids. In DNA form, the CDR3 reads TGTGCCAGCACCGGCTATGGCTACACCTTC. As protein: CASTGYGYTF.

In this sample, this clonotype turned up a few times. The gene calls are TRBV5-6 and TRBJ1-1; D is unresolved. The CDR3 is 13 amino acids. The V gene's germline CDR1 is SGHDT and CDR2 YYEEEE. V lost 0 bases and J 4 bases, leaving 7 bases between the germline ends. The CDR3: CASSLVGPTEAFF. The CDR3 nucleotides are TGTGCCAGCAGCTTGGTAGGTCCCACTGAAGCTTTCTTT.

This clonotype was detected only a few times. J is TRBJ2-5 and V is TRBV5-1; TRBD1 aligns across 10 bases. The CDR3 is 16 amino acids. V was pared by 4 bases and J by 1 base, with 7 bases of the junction left unmatched. Germline V CDR1 and CDR2: SGHRS, YFSETQ. The CDR3 sequence is CASSPGQGSIQETQYF. CDR3 nucleotide sequence: TGCGCCAGCAGCCCGGGACAGGGGTCTATCCAAGAGACCCAGTACTTC.

V gene TRBV12-3 or TRBV12-4 combines with J gene TRBJ2-7; TRBD2 is a possible D gene (7 bases). V shed 3 bases and J shed 3 bases, with 15 bases lying between them. The CDR3 is 15 residues long. CDR3 residues: CASSFRGGPLYEQYF. CDR3 DNA: TGTGCCAGCAGTTTTAGGGGGGGGCCTCTCTACGAGCAGTACTTC.